The 29 T cell receptor beta chains presented below share a single source sample, sequenced in a study of control samples from healthy donors and cancer patients. Some clones are missing from TCRdb's copy, which holds only in-frame ones; the method was immunoSEQ multiplex PCR. The sample has approximately 120,000 clones; approximately 92% are singletons. Sequencing was performed on PBMCs. These receptors were taken from a man at least 80 years old with head and neck cancer.

The chain employs TRBV30 and TRBJ2-2; the D is unclear. Trimming pared 7 bases from V and 7 bases from J, leaving 19 bases between. CDR3 length: 14 amino acids. From germline, CDR1 is GTSNPN and CDR2 SVGIG (reference sequence). CDR3 in DNA: TGTGCCTCGAGCGCCGGGCCCCTTCTCGGGGAGCTGTTTTTT. Translated: CASSAGPLLGELFF.

The V and J genes are TRBV19 and TRBJ1-6, with D uncertain. The V gene's germline CDR1 is LNHDA and CDR2 SQIVND (reference sequence). The CDR3 runs 19 residues. With 5 bases removed from V and 3 bases from J, the gap between germline ends came to 23 bases. CDR3 region: CASSSELYRFTDYNSPLHF. CDR3 nucleotides: TGTGCCAGTAGTTCCGAGTTGTATCGGTTTACTGACTATAATTCACCCCTCCACTTT.

V and J are TRBV4-3 and TRBJ2-5; D is unclear. CDR1 and CDR2 (germline): LGHNA, YSLEER. This CDR3 is 15 amino acids long. Trimming took off 0 bases at V and 1 base at J, with 9 bases between the two ends. The CDR3: CASSQDRAVQETQYF. The CDR3 DNA reads as TGCGCCAGCAGCCAAGATCGGGCTGTCCAAGAGACCCAGTACTTC.

The V and J genes are TRBV6-6 and TRBJ1-6, with a tentative D call TRBD1 (5 bases). Deletions cut 3 bases from V and 10 bases from J, with 7 bases between. Germline V lookup: CDR1 MNHNY, CDR2 SVGAGI (reference sequence). This CDR3 has 12 amino acids. Here the CDR3 DNA reads TGTGCCAGCAGTTATAGGGACTCACCCCTCCACTTT. Its translation: CASSYRDSPLHF.

This CDR3 is CASSQGAGEAGYTF. CDR3 DNA sequence: TGTGCCAGCAGCCAAGGGGCGGGGGAAGCTGGCTACACCTTC. The genes are TRBV3-1 (or the pseudogene TRBV3-2) and TRBJ1-2; tentative D call: TRBD1 (5 bases). Germline V lookup: CDR1 LGHDT, CDR2 YNNKEL (reference sequence). The CDR3 has 14 amino acids. The ends were cut back, 1 base at V and 7 bases at J, with 13 bases in the middle.

This clone was observed once. The gene calls are TRBV9 and TRBJ1-3, with D hard to call. Germline assignment: CDR1 SGDLS and CDR2 YYNGEE. V lost 3 bases and J 1 base, leaving 5 bases between the germline ends. The CDR3 extends over 13 amino acids. The CDR3 bases are TGTGCCAGCAGCGGAAGTTCTGGAAACACCATATATTTT. Residues: CASSGSSGNTIYF.

The genes are TRBV7-2 and TRBJ1-5; D is ambiguous. The ends were cut back, 5 bases at V and 0 bases at J, with 11 bases in the middle. CDR3 length: 15 amino acids. Germline CDR1 is SGHTA and CDR2 is FQGNSA. The CDR3 DNA reads TGTGCCAGCAGCCCCGGACTAGATAGCAATCAGCCCCAGCATTTT. Amino acids: CASSPGLDSNQPQHF.

The genes are TRBV18 and TRBJ2-7; possibly TRBD1 for D (5 bases). V was clipped by 2 bases and J by 6 bases, with 11 bases between them. The V gene's germline CDR1 is KGHSH and CDR2 LQKENI. The length of the CDR3 is 13 residues. CDR3 in DNA: TGTGCCAGCTCACCAGGGGCCAGGGCCGAGCAGTACTTC. It encodes CASSPGARAEQYF.

This clone was detected only once. Other DNA sequences in this sample translate to the same CDR3. The chain joins TRBV12-3 or TRBV12-4 to TRBJ1-5; no clear D. Trimming pared 3 bases from V and 6 bases from J, leaving 6 bases between. The CDR3 sequence is 12 residues long. This chain's CDR3 is CASSFSGQPQHF. CDR3 nucleotide sequence: TGTGCCAGCAGTTTCTCTGGTCAGCCCCAGCATTTT.

The chain recombines TRBV4-3 with TRBJ2-3; 7 positions agree with TRBD2. The V segment lost 4 bases and the J segment 2 bases; nucleotides outside the gene matches: 12. The CDR3 sequence is 17 residues long. In germline, CDR1 is LGHNA, CDR2 YSLEER. The CDR3: CASSPGGGEGLTDTQYF. The DNA for the CDR3 is TGCGCCAGCAGCCCCGGTGGGGGGGAGGGGCTCACAGATACGCAGTATTTT.

This chain uses TRBV12-1 with TRBJ1-2. TRBV12-1 is a pseudogene segment. This CDR3 is 15 amino acids long. CDR3 region: CASSYPGAYAEGYTF. CDR3 DNA: TGTGCCAGCAGCTACCCGGGCGCTTACGCTGAGGGCTACACCTTC.

V is TRBV19 and J is TRBJ1-2; D is unresolved. V was shortened by 6 bases and J by 7 bases, with 15 bases between the two germline ends. CDR1 is LNHDA and CDR2 is SQIVND in the germline V gene (reference sequence). The CDR3 spans 13 residues. CDR3 residues: CASRVRGEGGYTF. For the CDR3, the DNA is TGTGCCAGTAGGGTCCGGGGTGAGGGTGGCTACACCTTC.

In DNA, the CDR3 is TGCGCCAGCAGCGTAGTTGGGACATCGAACACTGAAGCTTTCTTT. Translating it yields CASSVVGTSNTEAFF. The gene calls are TRBV5-1 and TRBJ1-1; a weak D match, TRBD1 (6 bases). V lost 4 bases to trimming and J lost 1 base, with 14 bases between them. The germline V gene has CDR1 SGHRS and CDR2 YFSETQ. This CDR3 region has 15 residues.

The rearrangement uses TRBV10-3 and TRBJ2-1; weak D call: TRBD2 (6 bases). Germline V CDR1 and CDR2: ENHRY, SYGVKD. Trimming stripped 7 bases from V and 8 bases from J, with 12 bases between. The CDR3 has 12 residues. The CDR3 coding sequence is TGTGCCATCAAGGGACTTCCAGATGAGCAGTTCTTC. This translates into CAIKGLPDEQFF.

This chain uses TRBV27 with TRBJ1-4; D gene uncertain. CDR3 length: 15 residues. Trimming took off 0 bases at V and 0 bases at J, with 5 bases between the two ends. Germline CDR1 MNHEY, CDR2 SMNVEV (reference sequence). The CDR3 protein is CASSLSDATNEKLFF. Here the CDR3 DNA reads TGTGCCAGCAGTTTATCAGATGCAACTAATGAAAAACTGTTTTTT.

The genes are TRBV6-6 and TRBJ1-1, with a weak D call TRBD1 (5 bases). CDR1 is MNHNY, CDR2 SVGAGI, per germline (reference sequence). This CDR3 is 14 amino acids long. V dropped 0 bases and J dropped 4 bases, with 9 bases sitting between them. The CDR3 region has the DNA TGTGCCAGCAGTTACTCCGGGGGGGTCACTGAAGCTTTCTTT. It translates to CASSYSGGVTEAFF.

In DNA form, the CDR3 reads TGTGCCACCAGTGATTCCCGTACAGGGGTGAACACCGGGGAGCTGTTTTTT. This encodes CATSDSRTGVNTGELFF. The genes are TRBV24-1 and TRBJ2-2; TRBD1 aligns across 7 bases. The V gene end was trimmed by 2 bases and the J gene end by 1 base; junction bases not matched to a gene: 6. Germline V gives CDR1 KGHDR, CDR2 SFDVKD. The CDR3 covers 17 residues.

The rearrangement joins TRBV27 to TRBJ2-7; TRBD1 matches at 9 bases. The ends lost 4 bases at V and 2 bases at J; junction bases unmatched: 3. The V gene's germline CDR1 is MNHEY and CDR2 SMNVEV (reference sequence). There are 14 residues in the CDR3. CDR3 nucleotides: TGTGCCAGCAGTTCGGGACAGGGAACCTACGAGCAGTACTTC. Translating gives CASSSGQGTYEQYF.

The chain carries TRBV7-9 and TRBJ2-1; TRBD2 matches at 8 bases. CDR1 is SEHNR, CDR2 FQNEAQ, per germline (reference sequence). CDR3 length: 13 residues. V lost 8 bases, J lost 11 bases, and 11 bases stayed unmatched. CDR3 sequence reads: CASGRVLADQQFF. CDR3 in DNA: TGTGCCAGCGGAAGGGTACTAGCGGATCAGCAGTTCTTC.

The chain couples TRBV5-4 to TRBJ1-1; D uncertain. The ends were cut back, 0 bases at V and 0 bases at J, with 3 bases in the middle. The V gene's germline CDR1 is SGHNT and CDR2 YYREEE (reference sequence). This CDR3 has 13 residues. The CDR3 nucleotides are TGTGCCAGCAGCTTGGCTTTGAACACTGAAGCTTTCTTT. Translated: CASSLALNTEAFF.

The CDR3 region has the DNA TGTGCCTGGGGACTAGCGGGAGCTACGCAGTATTTT. Amino acids: CAWGLAGATQYF. V and J are TRBV30 and TRBJ2-3; 13 bases line up with TRBD2. V was pared by 5 bases and J by 8 bases, with 1 base of the junction left unmatched. Germline CDR1 GTSNPN, CDR2 SVGIG (reference sequence). The CDR3 sequence is 12 residues long.

The chain couples TRBV7-9 to TRBJ1-6; 9 bases match TRBD1. Germline V gives CDR1 SEHNR, CDR2 FQNEAQ (reference sequence). The ends lost 9 bases at V and 5 bases at J; junction bases unmatched: 8. This CDR3 is built from 15 residues. The CDR3 sequence: CASKRTGGDNSPLHF. The CDR3 bases are TGTGCCAGTAAGAGAACAGGGGGCGATAATTCACCCCTCCACTTT.

The chain has TRBV19 and TRBJ2-3, with D possibly being TRBD2 (6 bases). V shed 5 bases and J shed 2 bases, with 14 bases lying between them. CDR1 LNHDA and CDR2 SQIVND come from the germline V gene (reference sequence). The CDR3 consists of 15 residues. CDR3 nucleotide sequence: TGTGCCAGTAGTTTGGAGCGGGCGAACACAGATACGCAGTATTTT. It specifies CASSLERANTDTQYF.

The chain uses TRBV9 and TRBJ1-2, with D unresolved. CDR3 length: 15 residues. CDR1 and CDR2 (germline): SGDLS, YYNGEE. Trimming left V 3 bases short and J 0 bases short, with 12 bases between. The CDR3 DNA is TGTGCCAGCAGCGAGTCGGTAAAAGCTAACTATGGCTACACCTTC. Protein product: CASSESVKANYGYTF.

This clone turned up a few times. The chain employs TRBV6-2 or TRBV6-3 and TRBJ1-2, with D uncertain. Germline V gene lookup returns CDR1 MNHEY and CDR2 SVGEGT. The CDR3 contains 17 residues. V lost 5 bases and J 5 bases, leaving 24 bases between the germline ends. The CDR3 protein is CASSPHRDSGRPYGYTF. CDR3 bases: TGTGCCAGCAGTCCCCACCGGGATTCGGGCCGACCATATGGCTACACCTTC.

The chain joins TRBV5-5 to TRBJ1-1; tentatively, D is TRBD1 (5 bases). Germline V CDR1 and CDR2: SGHKS, YYEKEE (reference sequence). The CDR3 is made up of 14 amino acids. Trimming stripped 4 bases from V and 5 bases from J, with 15 bases between. CDR3: CASSQIYRSTEAFF. In DNA, the CDR3 is TGTGCCAGCAGCCAAATTTACAGGAGTACTGAAGCTTTCTTT.

As to this clone: Different DNA sequences within this sample yield the same CDR3. This chain uses TRBV6-2 or TRBV6-3 with TRBJ1-1; D is possibly TRBD1 (5 bases). The V and J ends lost 4 bases and 0 bases respectively, with 9 bases between them. Germline CDR1 and CDR2: MNHEY and SVGEGT. The CDR3 is made up of 14 amino acids. DNA for the CDR3: TGTGCCAGCAGTTCGGGGCAAATGAACACTGAAGCTTTCTTT. This encodes CASSSGQMNTEAFF.

The chain joins TRBV5-8 to TRBJ2-7; 7 nucleotides align to TRBD2. This CDR3 is built from 16 residues. With 2 bases clipped from V and 2 bases from J, the junction kept 10 bases outside the gene matches. CDR1 SGHTS and CDR2 YDEGEE come from the germline V gene. The DNA for the CDR3 is TGTGCCAGCAGCTTTCTGACGGGAGGTCTCACCTACGAGCAGTACTTC. This encodes CASSFLTGGLTYEQYF.

The chain is built from TRBV13 and TRBJ1-1; 8 positions agree with TRBD1. Trimming cost V 5 bases and J 4 bases; bases outside gene matches: 15. Germline assignment: CDR1 PRHDT and CDR2 FYEKMQ (reference sequence). This CDR3 region has 17 residues. CDR3 in DNA: TGTGCCAGCAGCAGACAGGGGTGGAGTCGGGAAGCCACTGAAGCTTTCTTT. Its translation: CASSRQGWSREATEAFF.